This TCR beta chain was sequenced for a study of long-term antiretroviral therapy in people with HIV. Study-level findings and limits: Post-ART samples showed increased diversity that remained below transplant donor control levels.

Regarding this clone: Antigen: not known.

Looked up from germline, CDR1 is SNHLY and CDR2 is FYNNEI. The length of the CDR3 is 12 residues. Trimming stripped 3 bases from V and 8 bases from J, with 8 bases between. The assay used was immunoSEQ (version v3.0), run at survey level. TCRdb's copy holds only in-frame clones and misses some; the assay was immunoSEQ multiplex PCR. The data contain about 30,000 clones, around 80% of them singletons. The chain carries TRBV2 and TRBJ1-5; tentatively, D is TRBD1 (6 bases). This specimen consisted of unsorted PBMCs, obtained 1.5 years before starting antiretroviral therapy. The receptor comes from a young man with HIV. CDR3 bases: TGTGCCAGCAGTGAGGGGGCTAAGCCCCAGCATTTT. It encodes CASSEGAKPQHF.